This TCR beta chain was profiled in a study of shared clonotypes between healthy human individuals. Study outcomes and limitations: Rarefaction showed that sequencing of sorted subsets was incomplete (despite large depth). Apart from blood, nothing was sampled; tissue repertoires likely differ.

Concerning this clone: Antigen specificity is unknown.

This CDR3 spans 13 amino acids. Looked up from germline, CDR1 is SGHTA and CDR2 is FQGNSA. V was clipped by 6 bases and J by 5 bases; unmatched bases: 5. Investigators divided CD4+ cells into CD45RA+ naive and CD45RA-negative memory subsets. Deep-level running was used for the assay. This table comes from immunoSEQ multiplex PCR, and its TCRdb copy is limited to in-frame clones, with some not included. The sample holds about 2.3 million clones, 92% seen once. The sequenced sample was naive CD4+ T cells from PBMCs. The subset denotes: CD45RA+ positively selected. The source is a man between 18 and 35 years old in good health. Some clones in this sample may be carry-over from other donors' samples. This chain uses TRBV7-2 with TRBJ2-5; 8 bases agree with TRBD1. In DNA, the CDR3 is TGTGCCAGCAGACGGACAGGGATCGAGACCCAGTACTTC. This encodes CASRRTGIETQYF.